These 15 T cell receptor beta chains originate from one sample sequenced in a study of T cell responses to AZD1222 COVID-19 vaccine. Only in-frame clones appear in the TCRdb table, and some are missing; sequencing was by immunoSEQ multiplex PCR. The sample contains tens of thousands of clones, about 85% of which appear only once. The input for sequencing was peripheral blood, taken on day 0 of AZD1222 vaccination. The receptor source for this set is an adult in good health.

This clone came up a few times. The chain has TRBV19 and TRBJ2-2; tentatively, D is TRBD1 (6 bases). This CDR3 is 13 amino acids long. CDR1 and CDR2 (germline): LNHDA, SQIVND (reference sequence). Deletions cut 5 bases from V and 6 bases from J, with 10 bases between. As DNA, the CDR3 is TGTGCCAGTAGTGGACAGTGGTCCGGGGAGCTGTTTTTT. It translates to CASSGQWSGELFF.

This clone was observed a few times. The CDR3 sequence: CASSSMGGLNTEAFF. CDR3 DNA sequence: TGTGCCAGCAGCAGTATGGGAGGTCTGAACACTGAAGCTTTCTTT. The J gene is TRBJ1-1, the V gene TRBV7-9; D not certain. This CDR3 is 15 amino acids long. CDR1 and CDR2 (germline): SEHNR, FQNEAQ (reference sequence). Trimming cost V 5 bases and J 0 bases, with 13 bases left between them. Using reference TRBV7-9 and TRBJ1-1 for the parts outside the CDR3, the full variable domain is DTGVSQNPRHKITKRGQNVTFRCDPISEHNRLYWYRQTLGQGPEFLTYFQNEAQLEKSRLLSDRFSAERPKGSFSTLEIQRTEQGDSAMYLCASSSMGGLNTEAFFGQGTRLTVV.

The J gene is TRBJ1-6, the V gene TRBV5-4; 10 bases are shared with TRBD1. The CDR3 has 15 amino acids. Trimming at V came to 4 bases and at J to 9 bases, leaving 7 bases not matched to a gene. Germline loops: CDR1 SGHNT, CDR2 YYREEE (reference sequence). The CDR3 nucleotides read TGTGCCAGCAGCAGAGCCGACAGGGGGCTTTCACCCCTCCACTTT. Its protein is CASSRADRGLSPLHF.

Regarding this clone: Because the CDR3 is missing its conserved closing phenylalanine or tryptophan, this is likely a read error. Because the CDR3's place on the DNA is in doubt, the DNA is left out and the CDR3 is given as listed by TCRdb. The CDR3 sequence: CASSPGRA. The chain couples TRBV14 to TRBJ2-4; the D segment call TRBD2 is taken from the table without a DNA check. CDR1 and CDR2 (germline): SGHDN, FVKESK. The CDR3 is 8 residues long, counting both termini.

This clone was detected a few times. The CDR3 sequence is CASSLDSSEAFF. The CDR3 nucleotides read TGCGCCAGCAGCTTGGACAGCTCTGAAGCTTTCTTT. The chain recombines TRBV5-1 with TRBJ1-1; D not resolved. Trimming removed 0 bases from V and 6 bases from J, with 6 bases in between. Per the germline V gene, CDR1 is SGHRS and CDR2 is YFSETQ. The CDR3 is 12 residues long.

V gene TRBV18 combines with J gene TRBJ1-2, with D unclear. Per germline, CDR1 KGHSH and CDR2 LQKENI. The CDR3 covers 13 residues. Trimming took off 3 bases at V and 5 bases at J, with 10 bases between the two ends. CDR3: CASSPESQYGYTF. The CDR3 nucleotides read TGTGCCAGCTCACCCGAATCCCAATATGGCTACACCTTC.

The rearrangement joins TRBV30 to TRBJ1-6, with 8 bases aligning to TRBD1. This CDR3 is 18 amino acids long. From germline, CDR1 is GTSNPN and CDR2 SVGIG (reference sequence). The V segment lost 4 bases and the J segment 1 base; nucleotides outside the gene matches: 12. The DNA for the CDR3 is TGTGCCTGGACCGCGGACAGGGTTGCGGGGTCCTATAATTCACCCCTCCACTTT. This sequence encodes CAWTADRVAGSYNSPLHF.

The chain uses TRBV7-3 and TRBJ1-2; no firm D call. The CDR3 is made up of 12 amino acids. The V end was cut by 8 bases, the J end by 1 base, with 8 bases between. Germline V gives CDR1 SGHTA, CDR2 FQGTGA. CDR3 loop: CASGDNNYGYTF. CDR3 DNA sequence: TGTGCCAGCGGCGACAATAACTATGGCTACACCTTC.

V is TRBV9 and J is TRBJ2-1; D is possibly TRBD2 (6 bases). The germline gives CDR1 SGDLS, CDR2 YYNGEE. This CDR3 region has 15 residues. V was pared by 0 bases and J by 2 bases, with 9 bases between. CDR3 sequence reads: CASSVGGDPYNEQFF. CDR3 DNA: TGTGCCAGCAGCGTAGGGGGGGACCCCTACAATGAGCAGTTCTTC.

This rearrangement joins TRBV5-1 to TRBJ2-7, with 7 bases identical to TRBD1. This CDR3 is built from 15 residues. Germline trimming cut 0 bases from V and 2 bases from J; bases unmatched to any gene: 5. CDR1 is SGHRS, CDR2 YFSETQ, per germline. The CDR3 reads CASSLAQGMAYEQYF. CDR3 coding DNA: TGCGCCAGCAGCTTGGCACAGGGGATGGCCTACGAGCAGTACTTC.

CDR3 DNA sequence: TGTGCCAGCTCAAACGACCTGGGCCTGAACACCGGGGAGCTGTTTTTT. Amino acid sequence: CASSNDLGLNTGELFF. The chain joins TRBV18 to TRBJ2-2; D not resolved. The CDR3 has 16 amino acids. Trimming cost V 5 bases and J 1 base, with 14 bases left between them. Germline values: CDR1 KGHSH, CDR2 LQKENI.

This clone has more than one count but fewer than ten. This chain joins TRBV10-3 and TRBJ2-7; D call uncertain. Germline V gives CDR1 ENHRY, CDR2 SYGVKD. CDR3 size: 13 residues. V was shortened by 8 bases and J by 3 bases, with 14 bases between the two germline ends. The CDR3 DNA reads as TGTGCCATCGCAGATACGGGTTACTACGAGCAGTACTTC. Amino acids: CAIADTGYYEQYF.

The J gene is TRBJ2-2, the V gene TRBV28, with 10 bases identical to TRBD2. CDR1 MDHEN and CDR2 SYDVKM come from the germline V gene. The V and J ends lost 2 bases and 0 bases, in that order; junction bases with no gene match: 9. This CDR3 comprises 19 residues. The CDR3 is CASSLIPAGGPANTGELFF. CDR3 in DNA: TGTGCCAGCAGTTTAATACCAGCGGGGGGGCCCGCGAACACCGGGGAGCTGTTTTTT.

This rearrangement joins TRBV20-1 to TRBJ1-1; 7 bases agree with TRBD1. From germline, CDR1 is DFQATT and CDR2 SNEGSKA (reference sequence). V trimming: 3 bases; J trimming: 2 bases; junction bases outside the gene matches: 6. CDR3 length: 14 amino acids. The CDR3 sequence is CSASRDSSNTEAFF. The CDR3 bases are TGCAGTGCTAGTAGGGACAGCTCCAACACTGAAGCTTTCTTT.

The V call is TRBV2, the J call TRBJ1-5; D perhaps matches TRBD1 (6 bases). The germline V and J ends were trimmed by 6 bases and 7 bases, with 16 bases remaining between them. Germline CDR1 and CDR2: SNHLY and FYNNEI. This CDR3 spans 14 amino acids. As DNA, the CDR3 is TGTGCCAGCAGACTCGGACCCGGACAGCAGCCCCAGCATTTT. It codes for CASRLGPGQQPQHF. The full variable domain, with the rest looked up from reference TRBV2 and TRBJ1-5, is EPEVTQTPSHQVTQMGQEVILRCVPISNHLYFYWYRQILGQKVEFLVSFYNNEISEKSEIFDDQFSVERPDGSNFTLKIRSTKLEDSAMYFCASRLGPGQQPQHFGDGTRLSIL.